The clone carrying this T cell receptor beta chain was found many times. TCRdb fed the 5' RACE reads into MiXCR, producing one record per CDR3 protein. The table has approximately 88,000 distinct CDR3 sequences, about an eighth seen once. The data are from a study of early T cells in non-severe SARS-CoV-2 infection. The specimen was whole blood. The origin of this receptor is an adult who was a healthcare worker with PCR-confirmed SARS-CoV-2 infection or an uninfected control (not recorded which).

The CDR3 nucleotides read TGTGCCAGCAGTAAGAATCACAATGAGCAGTTCTTC. This gives the protein CASSKNHNEQFF. The chain employs TRBV6-1 and TRBJ2-1; D is unclear. The CDR3 spans 12 residues. Trimming removed 5 bases from V and 5 bases from J, with 7 bases in between. In germline, CDR1 is MNHNS, CDR2 SASEGT.